The T cell receptor beta chain under discussion was sequenced for a study of technical replicates of blood from a handful of donors. There are 16 residues in the CDR3. V gave up 6 bases and J gave up 7 bases; unmatched junction bases: 17. Germline V gene lookup returns CDR1 SQVTM and CDR2 ANQGSEA. This clone has just one count. Method: immunoSEQ multiplex PCR; TCRdb's copy keeps in-frame clones and lacks some. There are some 77,000 clones in the sample; around 90% occur only once, and 0.3% to 0.45% lies in the top ten. The source of this sequence is a human donor in good health. This sequence joins TRBV29-1 and TRBJ1-2; TRBD1 aligns across 10 bases. The specimen was T cells isolated from PBMCs. The CDR3 here is CSVGKGTGETGVGYTF. The DNA for the CDR3 is TGCAGCGTCGGAAAAGGGACAGGGGAGACGGGAGTTGGCTACACCTTC.